The rows below give T cell receptor beta chains drawn from one sample of a study of T-cell memory formation after mild COVID-19. Using its own MiXCR run on the 5' RACE reads, TCRdb lists one record per CDR3 protein. The sample consists of just over 350,000 distinct CDR3 sequences, approximately 15% of them appearing once. Input material: PBMCs or a T cell subset sorted from them (not recorded which). Receptor source: a man aged 18 to 30 who had mild COVID-19 (a few samples of this study predate the infection). Cell type and time point are not known. Both conserved end residues are part of each CDR3. A D gene is named only where the DNA matches it firmly. Clone size appears in some rows only: once, few, many, or a class for an expanded clone.

>TRBD1|TRBJ2-3|-|TRBV18
CASSPSSGTAFTDTQYF
TGTGCCAGCTCACCTTCTTCAGGGACAGCCTTCACAGATACGCAGTATTTT
>-|TRBJ1-1|few|TRBV4-3
CASSPQSGRGGTEAFF
TGCGCCAGCAGCCCTCAATCCGGCAGGGGAGGAACTGAAGCTTTCTTT
>TRBD2|TRBJ2-3|few|TRBV4-1
CASSHGGAGFTDTQYF
TGCGCCAGCAGCCACGGCGGAGCGGGGTTTACAGATACGCAGTATTTT
>-|TRBJ2-2|-|TRBV6-2/TRBV6-3
CASSYGRSGGELFF
TGTGCCAGCAGTTACGGGCGCTCAGGCGGGGAGCTGTTTTTT
>-|TRBJ1-6|-|TRBV5-1
CASSAGLLNSPLHF
TGCGCCAGCAGCGCGGGACTGCTAAATTCACCCCTCCACTTT
>-|TRBJ2-7|many|TRBV12-3/TRBV12-4
CASSFSSHTSYEQYF
TGTGCCAGCAGTTTTTCCAGCCACACATCCTACGAGCAGTACTTC
>-|TRBJ2-7|few|TRBV5-1
CASSTGDTYEQYF
TGCGCCAGCAGTACGGGGGATACCTACGAGCAGTACTTC
>TRBD1|TRBJ1-5|many|TRBV12-3/TRBV12-4
CASSPQGAGRNQPQHF
TGTGCCAGCAGTCCACAGGGGGCAGGTCGCAATCAGCCCCAGCATTTT
>-|TRBJ2-6|many|TRBV29-1
CSVFGGGPSSGANVLTF
TGCAGCGTTTTCGGGGGCGGACCGAGCTCTGGGGCCAACGTCCTGACTTTC
>-|TRBJ2-3|-|TRBV7-2
CASSLAMTDTQYF
TGTGCCAGCAGCTTAGCGATGACAGATACGCAGTATTTT
>-|TRBJ2-5|few|TRBV6-5
CASSYRGAAETQYF
TGTGCCAGCAGTTATCGCGGGGCTGCCGAGACCCAGTACTTC
>-|TRBJ2-5|once|TRBV12-3/TRBV12-4
CASRVGPNQETQYF
TGTGCCAGCAGAGTTGGACCAAACCAAGAGACCCAGTACTTC
>-|TRBJ1-4|few|TRBV20-1
CSARDRLGFEKLFF
TGCAGTGCTCGCGACCGGTTAGGGTTCGAAAAACTGTTTTTT
>-|TRBJ2-6|-|TRBV5-1
CASSLGGTSGANVLTF
TGCGCCAGCAGCTTGGGTGGGACCTCTGGGGCCAACGTCCTGACTTTC
>TRBD1|TRBJ1-2|few|TRBV29-1
CSARDRDYGYTF
TGCAGCGCTAGGGACAGGGACTATGGCTACACCTTC
>-|TRBJ1-1|-|TRBV4-1
CASSQDGGEVNTEAFF
TGCGCCAGCAGCCAAGATGGAGGGGAGGTGAACACTGAAGCTTTCTTT
>TRBD1|TRBJ1-5|few|TRBV25-1
CASSGRTGSAGQPQHF
TGTGCCAGCAGTGGGAGGACAGGGAGTGCAGGACAGCCCCAGCATTTT
>TRBD1|TRBJ1-3|many|TRBV5-1
CASSLPDRGRNTIYF
TGCGCCAGCAGCTTGCCCGACAGGGGGAGAAACACCATATATTTT
>-|TRBJ1-5|few|TRBV10-2
CASTWDFNQPQHF
TGCGCCAGCACTTGGGATTTCAATCAGCCCCAGCATTTT
>-|TRBJ2-5|few|TRBV15
CATSRDGGPQETQYF
TGTGCCACCAGCAGAGATGGGGGACCCCAAGAGACCCAGTACTTC
>TRBD1|TRBJ2-4|-|TRBV2
CASSQGAENIQYF
TGTGCCAGCTCACAGGGGGCGGAAAACATTCAGTACTTC
>-|TRBJ2-3|-|TRBV4-1
CASSQRVGLPQYF
TGCGCCAGCAGCCAAAGGGTAGGGCTCCCGCAGTATTTT
>TRBD1|TRBJ2-7|few|TRBV4-3
CASSQPGTGTSEQYF
TGCGCCAGCAGCCAACCCGGGACAGGGACCAGCGAGCAGTACTTC
>TRBD2|TRBJ2-1|many|TRBV7-2
CASSMVGTSGSHEQFF
TGTGCCAGCAGTATGGTCGGGACTAGCGGGTCACATGAGCAGTTCTTC
>-|TRBJ2-2|few|TRBV14
CASRLDYTTGELFF
TGTGCCAGCAGACTGGACTACACTACCGGGGAGCTGTTTTTT
>TRBD1|TRBJ1-5|many|TRBV12-3/TRBV12-4
CASSQTGTEYQPQHF
TGTGCCAGCAGTCAAACCGGGACAGAATATCAGCCCCAGCATTTT
>-|TRBJ2-3|few|TRBV4-3
CASSQDRASDTQYF
TGCGCCAGCAGCCAAGATAGAGCGTCAGATACGCAGTATTTT
>-|TRBJ1-6|-|TRBV5-1
CASSDLVGLNSPLHF
TGCGCCAGCAGCGACCTGGTTGGGTTGAATTCACCCCTCCACTTT
>-|TRBJ1-2|-|TRBV6-2/TRBV6-3
CASSYQGYRTYGYTF
TGTGCCAGCAGTTACCAGGGTTATCGGACTTATGGCTACACCTTC
>-|TRBJ2-7|-|TRBV7-2
CASSAGQPYEQYF
TGTGCCAGCAGCGCGGGACAGCCCTACGAGCAGTACTTC
>-|TRBJ1-6|-|TRBV6-5
CASSYISGIGNSPLHF
TGTGCCAGCAGTTATATTTCAGGGATAGGTAATTCACCCCTCCACTTT
>-|TRBJ1-2|few|TRBV12-3/TRBV12-4
CASSSRSTNYGYTF
TGTGCCAGCAGTTCAAGGTCTACTAACTATGGCTACACCTTC
>TRBD2|TRBJ2-1|few|TRBV3-1
CASTLTPGLAYNEQFF
TGTGCCAGCACCCTCACTCCGGGACTAGCGTACAATGAGCAGTTCTTC
>-|TRBJ2-1|few|TRBV2
CASRLERQYNEQFF
TGTGCCAGCAGACTTGAGAGGCAGTACAATGAGCAGTTCTTC
>-|TRBJ2-2|-|TRBV4-1
CASTGEGSLAGELFF
TGCGCCAGCACCGGTGAGGGTTCCCTCGCCGGGGAGCTGTTTTTT
>-|TRBJ1-1|few|TRBV7-3
CASSLNQGYKAFF
TGTGCCAGCAGCTTAAACCAAGGGTACAAAGCTTTCTTT